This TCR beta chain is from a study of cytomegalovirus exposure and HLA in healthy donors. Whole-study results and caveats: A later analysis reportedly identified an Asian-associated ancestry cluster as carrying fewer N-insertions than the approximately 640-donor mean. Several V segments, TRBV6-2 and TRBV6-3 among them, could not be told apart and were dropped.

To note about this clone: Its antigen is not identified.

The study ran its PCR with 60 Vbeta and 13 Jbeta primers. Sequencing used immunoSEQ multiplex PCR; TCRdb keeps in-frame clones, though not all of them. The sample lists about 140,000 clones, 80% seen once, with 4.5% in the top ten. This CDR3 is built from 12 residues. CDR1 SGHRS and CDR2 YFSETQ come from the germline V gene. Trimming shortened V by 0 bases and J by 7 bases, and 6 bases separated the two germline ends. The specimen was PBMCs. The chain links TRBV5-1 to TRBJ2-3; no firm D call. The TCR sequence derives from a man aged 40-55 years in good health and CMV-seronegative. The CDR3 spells CASSLGQYTQYF. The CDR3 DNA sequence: TGCGCCAGCAGCTTGGGGCAATATACGCAGTATTTT.